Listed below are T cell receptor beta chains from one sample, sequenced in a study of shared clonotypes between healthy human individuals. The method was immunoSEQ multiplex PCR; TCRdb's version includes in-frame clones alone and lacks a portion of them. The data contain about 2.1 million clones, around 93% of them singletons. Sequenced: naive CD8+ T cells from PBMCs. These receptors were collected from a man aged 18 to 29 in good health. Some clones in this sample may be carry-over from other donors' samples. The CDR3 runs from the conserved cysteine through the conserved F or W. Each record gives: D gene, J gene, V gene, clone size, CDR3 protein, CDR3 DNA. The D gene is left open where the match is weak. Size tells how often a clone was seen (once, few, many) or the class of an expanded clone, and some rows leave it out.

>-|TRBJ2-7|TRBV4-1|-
CASSPRQVRDEQYF
TGCGCCAGCAGCCCTCGGCAGGTCAGGGACGAGCAGTACTTC
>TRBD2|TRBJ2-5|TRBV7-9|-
CASSSAVAGYQETQYF
TGTGCCAGCAGCTCCGCGGTAGCGGGATACCAAGAGACCCAGTACTTC
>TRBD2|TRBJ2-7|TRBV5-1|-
CASGTSARDHEQYF
TGCGCCAGCGGGACTAGCGCCCGAGACCACGAGCAGTACTTC
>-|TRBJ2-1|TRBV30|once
CAWSVGFGSGEQFF
TGTGCCTGGAGTGTAGGCTTCGGGTCCGGCGAGCAGTTCTTC
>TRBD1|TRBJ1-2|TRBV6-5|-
CASSSVGQPYGYTF
TGTGCCAGCAGTTCGGTGGGACAGCCCTATGGCTACACCTTC
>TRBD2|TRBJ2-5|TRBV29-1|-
CSGLAGGPGETQYF
TGCAGCGGACTAGCGGGAGGGCCTGGAGAGACCCAGTACTTC
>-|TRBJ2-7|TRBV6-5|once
CASSNTGTSGQYF
TGTGCCAGCAGTAACACCGGGACGAGTGGGCAGTACTTC
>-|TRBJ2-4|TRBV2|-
CASRQDTRVGNIQYF
TGTGCCAGCAGACAGGACACCCGGGTTGGGAACATTCAGTACTTC
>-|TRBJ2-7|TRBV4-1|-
CASSLIQGSYEQYF
TGCGCCAGCAGCCTGATTCAGGGGTCCTACGAGCAGTACTTC
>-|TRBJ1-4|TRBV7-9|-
CASSLALDAGMFF
TGTGCCAGCAGCTTAGCGTTAGATGCAGGGATGTTTTTT
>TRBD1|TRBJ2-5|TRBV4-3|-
CASSQGRGQGETQYF
TGCGCCAGCAGCCAAGGGCGGGGACAGGGTGAGACCCAGTACTTC
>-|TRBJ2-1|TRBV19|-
CASSIGAGGVAAEQFF
TGTGCCAGTAGTATAGGGGCAGGGGGAGTAGCGGCTGAGCAGTTCTTC
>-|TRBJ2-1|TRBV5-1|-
CASSGTLDNEQFF
TGCGCCAGCAGCGGAACACTGGACAATGAGCAGTTCTTC
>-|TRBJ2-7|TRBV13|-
CASSKTPPMDEQYF
TGTGCCAGCAGTAAAACGCCCCCTATGGACGAGCAGTACTTC
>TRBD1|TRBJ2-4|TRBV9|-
CASSVEGQRGDIQYF
TGTGCCAGCAGCGTAGAGGGACAGCGAGGAGACATTCAGTACTTC
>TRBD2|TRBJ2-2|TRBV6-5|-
CASSWASGDAGELFF
TGTGCCAGCAGTTGGGCTAGCGGAGATGCCGGGGAGCTGTTTTTT
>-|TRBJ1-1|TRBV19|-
CASIGNTEAFF
TGTGCCAGTATTGGGAACACTGAAGCTTTCTTT
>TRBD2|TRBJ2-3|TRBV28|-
CASSLEAGGVSTDTQYF
TGTGCCAGCAGTTTAGAGGCGGGAGGGGTTAGCACAGATACGCAGTATTTT
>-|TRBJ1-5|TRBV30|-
CAWSVSKSQPQHF
TGTGCCTGGAGTGTAAGTAAGAGTCAGCCCCAGCATTTT
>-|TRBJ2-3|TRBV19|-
CASSMRGGTQYF
TGTGCCAGTAGTATGCGGGGAGGTACGCAGTATTTT
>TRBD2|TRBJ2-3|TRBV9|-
CASKGTSGSSDTQYF
TGTGCCAGCAAGGGGACTAGCGGGAGTTCAGATACGCAGTATTTT
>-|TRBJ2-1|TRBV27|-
CASGPRGQIYNEQFF
TGTGCCAGCGGTCCGCGGGGGCAGATATACAATGAGCAGTTCTTC
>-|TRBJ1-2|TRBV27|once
CASSLSPTYGYTF
TGTGCCAGCAGTTTATCCCCTACCTATGGCTACACCTTC
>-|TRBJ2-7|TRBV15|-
CATSSTAKLTYEQYF
TGTGCCACCAGCAGCACGGCCAAACTGACCTACGAGCAGTACTTC
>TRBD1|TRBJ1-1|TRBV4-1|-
CASSQTLGQGNTEAFF
TGCGCCAGCAGCCAGACCTTGGGACAGGGGAACACTGAAGCTTTCTTT
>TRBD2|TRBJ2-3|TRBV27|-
CASSSSTGLVSDTQYF
TGTGCCAGCAGTTCTTCAACGGGACTAGTTTCAGATACGCAGTATTTT
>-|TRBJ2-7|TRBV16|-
CASSLQRGDEQYF
TGTGCCAGCAGCCTTCAAAGGGGGGACGAGCAGTACTTC
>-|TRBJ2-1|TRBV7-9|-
CASSLLARYNEQFF
TGTGCCAGCAGCTTACTAGCTCGCTACAATGAGCAGTTCTTC
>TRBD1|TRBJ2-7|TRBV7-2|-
CASSWGTGNYEQYF
TGTGCCAGCAGCTGGGGGACAGGGAACTACGAGCAGTACTTC
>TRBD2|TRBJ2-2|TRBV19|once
CASSGTSGKVGHTGELFF
TGTGCCAGTAGTGGGACTAGCGGGAAGGTGGGCCACACCGGGGAGCTGTTTTTT
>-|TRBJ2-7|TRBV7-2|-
CASSLDSEQYF
TGTGCCAGCAGCCTCGACAGCGAGCAGTACTTC
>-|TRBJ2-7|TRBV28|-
CASSLWGRQKNSYEQYF
TGTGCCAGCAGTTTATGGGGGCGACAGAAAAACTCCTACGAGCAGTACTTC
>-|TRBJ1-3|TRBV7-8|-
CASSLGRGPGNTIYF
TGTGCCAGCAGCTTAGGGCGAGGACCTGGAAACACCATATATTTT
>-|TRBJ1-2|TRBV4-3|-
CASSQSIRSGANYGYTF
TGCGCCAGCAGCCAAAGTATCAGGTCCGGGGCTAACTATGGCTACACCTTC
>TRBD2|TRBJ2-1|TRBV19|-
CASKKREALEEQFF
TGTGCCAGTAAAAAGCGGGAGGCCTTAGAGGAGCAGTTCTTC
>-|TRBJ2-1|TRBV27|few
CASSGAREGSFNEQFF
TGTGCCAGCAGTGGGGCACGTGAGGGCAGCTTCAATGAGCAGTTCTTC
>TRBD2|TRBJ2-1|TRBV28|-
CASRGPAGDGNEQFF
TGTGCCAGCAGGGGTCCAGCGGGAGACGGCAATGAGCAGTTCTTC
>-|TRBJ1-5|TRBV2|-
CASSERPGMDQPQHF
TGTGCCAGCAGTGAGAGGCCAGGGATGGATCAGCCCCAGCATTTT
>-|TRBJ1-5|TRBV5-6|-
CASSLQGLNQPQHF
TGTGCCAGCAGCCTCCAAGGGCTAAATCAGCCCCAGCATTTT
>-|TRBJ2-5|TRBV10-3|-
CAISEPLEETQYF
TGTGCCATCAGTGAGCCACTGGAGGAGACCCAGTACTTC
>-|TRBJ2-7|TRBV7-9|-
CASSFSYEQYF
TGTGCCAGCAGCTTCAGCTACGAGCAGTACTTC
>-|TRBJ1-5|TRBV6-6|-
CASSAGEYSNQPQHF
TGTGCCAGCAGTGCTGGGGAGTATAGCAATCAGCCCCAGCATTTT
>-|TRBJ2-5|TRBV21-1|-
CASSKARGRETQYF
TGTGCCAGCAGCAAGGCCAGGGGAAGAGAGACCCAGTACTTC
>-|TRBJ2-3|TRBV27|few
CASSLYNTDTQYF
TGTGCCAGCAGTTTATACAACACAGATACGCAGTATTTT
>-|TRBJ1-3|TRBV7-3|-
CASSLWGGAGNTIYF
TGTGCCAGCAGCTTATGGGGTGGGGCTGGAAACACCATATATTTT
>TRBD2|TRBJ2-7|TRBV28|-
CASSMTSGSGEQYF
TGTGCCAGCAGTATGACTAGCGGGAGTGGCGAGCAGTACTTC
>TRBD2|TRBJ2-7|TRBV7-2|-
CASSLAVIAGLGWHEQYF
TGTGCCAGCAGCTTAGCGGTAATAGCGGGATTGGGATGGCACGAGCAGTACTTC
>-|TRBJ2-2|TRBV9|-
CASSVAGVRTGELFF
TGTGCCAGCAGCGTAGCGGGAGTTCGTACCGGGGAGCTGTTTTTT
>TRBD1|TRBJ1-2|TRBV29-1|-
CSVAPTGGSYGYTF
TGCAGCGTTGCCCCTACAGGGGGCAGCTATGGCTACACCTTC
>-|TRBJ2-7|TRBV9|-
CASSVAPGVYEQYF
TGTGCCAGCAGCGTAGCTCCAGGCGTCTACGAGCAGTACTTC
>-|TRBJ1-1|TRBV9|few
CASSVVARDTEAFF
TGTGCCAGCAGCGTAGTTGCCAGGGACACTGAAGCTTTCTTT